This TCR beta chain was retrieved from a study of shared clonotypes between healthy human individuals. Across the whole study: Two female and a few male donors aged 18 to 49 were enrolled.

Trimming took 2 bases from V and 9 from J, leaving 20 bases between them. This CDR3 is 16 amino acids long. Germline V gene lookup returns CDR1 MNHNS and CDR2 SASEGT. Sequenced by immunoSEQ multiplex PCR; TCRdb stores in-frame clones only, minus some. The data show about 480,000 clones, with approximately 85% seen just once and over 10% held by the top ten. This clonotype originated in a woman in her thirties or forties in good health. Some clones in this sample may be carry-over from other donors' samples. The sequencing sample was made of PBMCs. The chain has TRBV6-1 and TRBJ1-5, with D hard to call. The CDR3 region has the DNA TGTGCCAGCAGTGAATCAAGGGCAGCCGGGGATGCGCCCCAGCATTTT. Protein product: CASSESRAAGDAPQHF.